This entry concerns a single T cell receptor beta chain. Antigen unknown. The data originate from a study of CD8 T cell repertoires and HIV-1 epitope variants. Overall study context: Each of Twenty-five Gag and Nef epitope peptides stimulated a separate culture. IL-2, IL-7 and IL-15 were added on days 3 and 7 of roughly 10-day cultures. An uncultured baseline aliquot held 1M T cells. Study-level findings and limits: The TAALDMSHF plasma variant had no responses, unlike KF9 (about five clonotypes) and HW9 (one).

Some clones are missing from TCRdb's copy, which holds only in-frame ones; the method was immunoSEQ multiplex PCR. Among more than 85,000 clones listed, 74% were seen once. Germline CDR1 reads MNHNS; CDR2 reads SASEGT. The CDR3 has 15 amino acids. V lost 6 bases and J lost 7; bases outside the gene matches: 8. Input material: uncultured baseline CD8+ T cells from peripheral blood mononuclear cells (PBMCs). This clonotype was sampled from a male donor with HIV. This rearrangement joins TRBV6-1 to TRBJ1-4; 10 bases match TRBD1. The CDR3 DNA follows: TGTGCCAGCAGGGGGACAGGGGAACGTGGTGAAAAACTGTTTTTT. Translating it yields CASRGTGERGEKLFF.